The 15 T cell receptor beta chains below were found in one sample sequenced in a study of T cells after posttransplantation cyclophosphamide. Produced via immunoSEQ multiplex PCR; TCRdb's table is partial and in-frame only. The data hold more than 50,000 clones, with roughly 84% observed a single time. Source material: PBMCs. All receptors come from a young man with a blood cancer, CMV-positive, and with a related stem cell donor.

The CDR3 here is CASSSGTSGIETQYF. CDR3 nucleotides: TGCGCCAGCAGCTCCGGGACTAGCGGGATCGAGACCCAGTACTTC. This chain uses TRBV5-1 with TRBJ2-5; 13 bases fit TRBD2. The CDR3 sequence is 15 residues long. Germline V gene sequence: CDR1 SGHRS, CDR2 YFSETQ. V gave up 3 bases and J gave up 5 bases; unmatched junction bases: 4.

The CDR3 DNA reads as TGTGCCAGCAGCTACCTAGTGCTAGCGGGAGTCCAAGAGACCCAGTACTTC. Translating gives CASSYLVLAGVQETQYF. The gene calls are TRBV5-6 and TRBJ2-5; 10 positions match TRBD2. The CDR3 sequence is 17 residues long. After removal of 3 bases from V and 1 base from J, the junction contained 9 bases not matched to a gene. Germline CDR1 is SGHDT and CDR2 is YYEEEE.

This clone came up a few times. The chain employs TRBV19 and TRBJ2-1; TRBD2 matches 9 bases. Germline CDR1 reads LNHDA; CDR2 reads SQIVND (reference sequence). The CDR3 totals 18 residues. The J segment lost 0 bases and the V segment lost 6 bases, leaving 12 bases of the junction unmatched. The CDR3: CASSAGLASLSSYNEQFF. As DNA, the CDR3 is TGTGCCAGTAGCGCTGGACTAGCGTCACTTAGCTCCTACAATGAGCAGTTCTTC.

This chain links TRBV29-1 with TRBJ1-2, with D maybe TRBD1 (6 bases). CDR1 SQVTM and CDR2 ANQGSEA come from the germline V gene. This CDR3 contains 12 residues. V was clipped by 1 base and J by 8 bases, with 11 bases between them. The CDR3 loop is CSVEGTAIGYTF. For the CDR3, the DNA is TGCAGCGTTGAAGGGACAGCTATCGGCTACACCTTC.

In DNA form, the CDR3 reads TGTGCCTGGAGTGGACAGGGTACCCAACTGTTTTTT. This sequence encodes CAWSGQGTQLFF. The rearrangement links TRBV30 to TRBJ1-4; TRBD1 aligns across 7 bases. Germline values: CDR1 GTSNPN, CDR2 SVGIG (reference sequence). This CDR3 spans 12 amino acids. V lost 1 base to trimming and J lost 12 bases; unmatched junction nucleotides: 5.

This chain connects TRBV1 to TRBJ1-2; the table calls TRBD1, which could not be checked here. TRBV1 is flagged as a pseudogene. The CDR3 runs to 17 residues. CDR3 region: CTSSQDSGKNRAYGYTF. CDR3 nucleotide sequence: TGCACCAGCAGCCAAGATTCCGGGAAGAACAGGGCCTATGGCTACACCTTC.

The V call is TRBV12-5, the J call TRBJ2-5, with 13 bases lining up with TRBD2. Looked up from germline, CDR1 is LGHNT and CDR2 is FRNRAP. Losses at the gene ends were 7 bases for V and 1 base for J; bases not matched to a gene: 6. The CDR3 sequence is 16 residues long. In DNA form, the CDR3 reads TGTGCTAGTGCAAGGACTAGCGGGGGATCCCAAGAGACCCAGTACTTC. Its translation: CASARTSGGSQETQYF.

This chain joins TRBV12-5 and TRBJ2-1; TRBD2 matches 8 bases. The CDR3 is 16 amino acids. Germline CDR1 reads LGHNT; CDR2 reads FRNRAP. J gave up 12 bases and V 1 base, and 14 bases lay outside the gene matches. This chain's CDR3 is CASGLAREGGPSGQFF. The CDR3 DNA sequence: TGTGCTAGTGGTTTGGCACGGGAGGGAGGGCCTAGTGGGCAGTTCTTC.

V is TRBV30 and J is TRBJ2-5; a weak D match, TRBD2 (5 bases). The germline V gene encodes CDR1 GTSNPN and CDR2 SVGIG (reference sequence). V gave up 6 bases and J gave up 2 bases, with 16 bases separating them. CDR3 length: 14 amino acids. The CDR3 spells CACPTGSDQETQYF. CDR3 bases: TGTGCCTGCCCGACGGGATCAGATCAAGAGACCCAGTACTTC. Drawing the rest from reference TRBV30 and TRBJ2-5, the complete variable domain is SQTIHQWPATLVQPVGSPLSLECTVEGTSNPNLYWYRQAAGRGLQLLFYSVGIGQISSEVPQNLSASRPQDRQFILSSKKLLLSDSGFYLCACPTGSDQETQYFGPGTRLLVL.

The chain couples TRBV4-3 to TRBJ1-2; 7 bases align to TRBD1. CDR1 and CDR2 from the germline V gene are LGHNA and YSLEER. J lost 8 bases, V lost 0 bases, and 12 bases had no gene match. This CDR3 region has 16 residues. The CDR3 is CASSQEWSGGLKGYTF. As DNA, the CDR3 is TGCGCCAGCAGCCAAGAATGGTCAGGGGGGTTGAAGGGCTACACCTTC.

This clone showed up just once. The chain recombines TRBV5-1 with TRBJ2-1, with 10 bases aligning to TRBD1. The CDR3 covers 13 residues. J gave up 7 bases and V 7 bases, and 5 bases lay outside the gene matches. Germline CDR1 reads SGHRS; CDR2 reads YFSETQ. CDR3 coding DNA: TGCGCCAGCCGACAGGGGGCGGAGAATGAGCAGTTCTTC. Translating gives CASRQGAENEQFF.

The V and J genes are TRBV9 and TRBJ1-1; D unclear. Trimming left V 3 bases short and J 4 bases short, with 19 bases between. CDR1 and CDR2 from the germline V gene are SGDLS and YYNGEE. The CDR3 sequence is 16 residues long. CDR3 sequence reads: CASSATIAQVVTEAFF. The CDR3 DNA is TGTGCCAGCAGCGCAACTATAGCGCAGGTCGTCACTGAAGCTTTCTTT.

This chain links TRBV15 with TRBJ2-7; D unclear. V lost 1 base to trimming and J lost 5 bases, with 6 bases between them. Per germline, CDR1 LNHNV and CDR2 YYDKDF (reference sequence). This CDR3 spans 12 amino acids. The CDR3 nucleotides read TGTGCCACCAGCAGAGCCGGAGACGAGCAGTACTTC. Its translation: CATSRAGDEQYF.

This rearrangement joins TRBV30 to TRBJ2-1; D gene ambiguous. Trimming left V 0 bases short and J 1 base short, with 7 bases between. The CDR3 consists of 14 residues. Germline loops: CDR1 GTSNPN, CDR2 SVGIG (reference sequence). CDR3 sequence reads: CAWSVLRSYNEQFF. CDR3 in DNA: TGTGCCTGGAGTGTACTTAGATCCTACAATGAGCAGTTCTTC.

The chain combines TRBV10-1 with TRBJ2-5, with TRBD1 as a possible D gene (6 bases). The J call may be wrong; the DNA end is better matched by TRBJ2-7. This CDR3 is 15 amino acids long. Looked up from germline, CDR1 is WNHNN and CDR2 is SYGVQD (reference sequence). CDR3: CASSPLTGCENEQYF. The CDR3 DNA reads TGCGCCAGCAGTCCTCTTACAGGGTGTGAGAACGAGCAGTACTTC.